Listed below are T cell receptor beta chains from one sample, sequenced in a study of T cells in Graves' hyperthyroidism and ophthalmopathy. TCRdb recomputed calls from the multiplex PCR reads with MiXCR, one row per CDR3 protein. Found here are roughly 510,000 distinct CDR3 sequences, about a fifth of them singletons; the top ten hold more than 20%. The material sequenced was blood. These receptors were taken from a man aged 18-30 years with Graves' hyperthyroidism. CDR3s include the opening cysteine and the closing phenylalanine or tryptophan. The D gene is left open where the match is weak. Clone size is not always given. Where it is, it says once, few, many or a class for expanded clones.

CDR3	DNA	size	D	V	J	length
CASSVHGMNTEAFF	TGTGCCAGCAGCGTACACGGGATGAACACTGAAGCTTTCTTT	many	.	TRBV9	TRBJ1-1	14
CASSYTSGSTGELFF	TGTGCCAGCAGTTACACTAGCGGGAGCACCGGGGAGCTGTTTTTT	.	TRBD2	TRBV6-2/TRBV6-3	TRBJ2-2	15
CSARLAGGPGELFF	TGCAGCGCCCGACTAGCGGGGGGCCCCGGGGAGCTGTTTTTT	.	TRBD2	TRBV29-1	TRBJ2-2	14
CASSEPYVGADAFF	TGTGCCAGCAGTGAGCCGTACGTGGGGGCGGATGCTTTCTTT	many	.	TRBV6-1	TRBJ1-1	14
CASSLTRAGTANYGYTF	TGTGCCAGCAGCTTGACTAGAGCCGGGACCGCTAACTATGGCTACACCTTC	.	.	TRBV11-2	TRBJ1-2	17
CASSFGLRGSYEQYF	TGTGCCAGCAGCTTCGGTCTCCGGGGCTCCTACGAGCAGTACTTC	.	.	TRBV7-2	TRBJ2-7	15
CASSYSGQGIRYGYTF	TGTGCCAGCAGTTACTCGGGACAGGGGATTAGGTATGGCTACACCTTC	.	TRBD1	TRBV6-5	TRBJ1-2	16
CASSYAYNPGGTGWRQAFF	TGTGCCAGCAGTTACGCGTACAATCCGGGTGGGACAGGGTGGCGTCAAGCTTTCTTT	.	TRBD1	TRBV6-2/TRBV6-3	TRBJ1-1	19
CASSRGLGVAPEAFF	TGTGCCAGCAGCCGAGGTCTCGGGGTTGCGCCTGAAGCTTTCTTT	.	.	TRBV5-4	TRBJ1-1	15
CASSFLAGGLDGELFF	TGTGCCAGCAGTTTTCTAGCGGGGGGGCTGGACGGGGAGCTGTTTTTT	many	TRBD2	TRBV6-5	TRBJ2-2	16
CASSLDSPIFEIDGYTF	TGCGCCAGCAGCTTGGATTCCCCCATTTTTGAAATCGATGGCTACACCTTC	many	.	TRBV5-1	TRBJ1-2	17
CASTPGVGTDTQYF	TGTGCCAGCACTCCCGGCGTAGGGACAGATACGCAGTATTTT	many	.	TRBV6-1	TRBJ2-3	14
CSASVPSGHYEQYF	TGCAGTGCTAGCGTCCCGAGCGGGCACTACGAGCAGTACTTC	many	.	TRBV20-1	TRBJ2-7	14
CASSSPGGSPLHF	TGTGCCAGCAGTTCCCCCGGCGGGTCACCCCTCCACTTT	many	.	TRBV25-1	TRBJ1-6	13